The 29 T cell receptor beta chains in this list originate from one sample, sequenced in a study of cytomegalovirus exposure and HLA in healthy donors. The PCR employed 60 Vbeta primers together with 13 Jbeta primers. Sequenced by immunoSEQ multiplex PCR; TCRdb stores in-frame clones only, minus some. Found here are around 130,000 clones, 80% to 85% of them singletons; the top ten hold less than 2.5%. The sequenced sample consisted of PBMCs. The receptor source for this set is a woman aged 40-49 years in good health and CMV-seronegative.

The CDR3 DNA follows: TGTGCCAGCAGCCTCCTCGGACAGAACGGAAACACTGAAGCTTTCTTT. This translates into CASSLLGQNGNTEAFF. This chain connects TRBV6-6 to TRBJ1-1; D may be TRBD1 (6 bases). Trimming removed 6 bases at V and 2 bases at J, with 19 bases between. The CDR3 totals 16 residues. The germline CDR1 and CDR2 sequences are MNHNY and SVGAGI (reference sequence).

A word on this clone: One end of the junction does not line up with germline, which may come from a read error. The rearrangement uses TRBV5-4 and TRBJ1-2; tentative D call: TRBD1 (5 bases). The germline V gene encodes CDR1 SGHNT and CDR2 YYREEE (reference sequence). The CDR3 sequence is 13 residues long. The CDR3 DNA is TGTGCCAGCAGCTTGGAGGGGTACTATGGCCACACCTTC. Residues: CASSLEGYYGHTF.

CDR3 residues: CASSLRGQGYLKETQYF. The CDR3 DNA reads as TGTGCCAGCAGTTTAAGGGGACAGGGTTATCTAAAAGAGACCCAGTACTTC. The chain is built from TRBV28 and TRBJ2-5; 9 nucleotides align to TRBD1. Germline loops: CDR1 MDHEN, CDR2 SYDVKM. V gave up 2 bases and J gave up 3 bases; unmatched junction bases: 10. CDR3 length: 17 amino acids.

V usage is TRBV19 and J usage is TRBJ2-3, with D maybe TRBD1 (6 bases). V was clipped by 6 bases and J by 1 base, with 20 bases between them. Germline V gene data show CDR1 as LNHDA and CDR2 as SQIVND (reference sequence). This CDR3 has 17 amino acids. CDR3 nucleotide sequence: TGTGCCAGTAGGTCTCCAACAGGGCCACGGGGCACAGATACGCAGTATTTT. Translated: CASRSPTGPRGTDTQYF.

J is TRBJ2-3 and V is TRBV29-1; D is unresolved. This CDR3 is 10 amino acids long. Germline V CDR1 and CDR2: SQVTM, ANQGSEA. Trimming pared 7 bases from V and 2 bases from J, leaving 4 bases between. In DNA form, the CDR3 reads TGCAGCGCCGTCACAGATACGCAGTATTTT. This encodes CSAVTDTQYF.

This chain uses TRBV4-3 with TRBJ1-1; 7 bases map to TRBD1. This CDR3 comprises 15 residues. Germline V gene lookup returns CDR1 LGHNA and CDR2 YSLEER. J gave up 2 bases and V 3 bases, and 6 bases lay outside the gene matches. In DNA form, the CDR3 reads TGCGCCAGCAGCCACGGGACAGCGGATAACACTGAAGCTTTCTTT. Amino acids: CASSHGTADNTEAFF.

The chain recombines TRBV7-2 with TRBJ2-2; D is uncertain. The germline V and J ends were trimmed by 1 base and 6 bases, with 15 bases remaining between them. This CDR3 has 16 residues. Germline assignment: CDR1 SGHTA and CDR2 FQGNSA. DNA for the CDR3: TGTGCCAGCAGCTTAGGTACAGCCGCTGGTTCCGGGGAGCTGTTTTTT. Amino acid sequence: CASSLGTAAGSGELFF.

The genes are TRBV27 and TRBJ2-7, with 10 positions matching TRBD1. This CDR3 comprises 14 residues. Trimming cost V 11 bases and J 3 bases; bases outside gene matches: 10. Per the germline V gene, CDR1 is MNHEY and CDR2 is SMNVEV (reference sequence). The DNA for the CDR3 is TGTGCCTGCAAACGACAGGGGGCGATCTACGAGCAGTACTTC. It is translated as CACKRQGAIYEQYF.

The genes are TRBV19 and TRBJ2-2; D is undetermined. V shed 7 bases and J shed 0 bases, with 9 bases lying between them. The CDR3 consists of 14 residues. CDR1 is LNHDA, CDR2 SQIVND, per germline (reference sequence). The CDR3 region is CASNMGANTGELFF. CDR3 DNA: TGTGCCAGTAACATGGGCGCGAACACCGGGGAGCTGTTTTTT.

The chain has TRBV4-1 and TRBJ2-3, with TRBD2 matching over 10 bases. The germline V gene encodes CDR1 MGHRA and CDR2 YSYEKL. The junction had 3 bases not matched to a gene; V was cut back by 0 bases and J by 3 bases. This CDR3 region has 16 residues. The CDR3 sequence is CASSQETAGGTDTQYF. Written as DNA, the CDR3 is TGCGCCAGCAGCCAAGAAACAGCGGGGGGGACAGATACGCAGTATTTT.

V usage is TRBV7-2 and J usage is TRBJ2-3; D gene ambiguous. V was pared by 4 bases and J by 2 bases, with 16 bases between. From germline, CDR1 is SGHTA and CDR2 FQGNSA. CDR3 size: 16 residues. CDR3 residues: CASSSHLNALTDTQYF. CDR3 DNA sequence: TGTGCCAGCAGCTCCCACTTAAACGCCCTCACAGATACGCAGTATTTT.

The chain employs TRBV7-9 and TRBJ1-1; tentatively, D is TRBD1 (6 bases). Trimming pared 6 bases from V and 5 bases from J, leaving 13 bases between. The CDR3 length is 13 residues. Germline loops: CDR1 SEHNR, CDR2 FQNEAQ (reference sequence). CDR3 sequence reads: CASRLDQGTEAFF. As DNA, the CDR3 is TGTGCCAGCAGACTAGATCAGGGGACTGAAGCTTTCTTT.

The chain recombines TRBV30 with TRBJ1-5; perhaps TRBD1 as D (5 bases). The ends were cut back, 4 bases at V and 4 bases at J, with 14 bases in the middle. This CDR3 comprises 14 residues. In germline, CDR1 is GTSNPN, CDR2 SVGIG (reference sequence). In DNA, the CDR3 is TGTGCCTGGAACTTAGCAGGGCGGAATCAGCCCCAGCATTTT. Its protein product is CAWNLAGRNQPQHF.

This chain joins TRBV9 and TRBJ2-1; 15 nucleotides line up with TRBD2. This CDR3 region has 19 residues. Germline trimming cut 4 bases from V and 3 bases from J; bases unmatched to any gene: 11. Germline CDR1 reads SGDLS; CDR2 reads YYNGEE. This chain's CDR3 is CASSPTGLAGGRGYNEQFF. The CDR3 DNA follows: TGTGCCAGCAGCCCAACGGGACTAGCGGGGGGAAGGGGCTACAATGAGCAGTTCTTC.

CDR3 loop: CASSPPRGRAGYTF. CDR3 DNA sequence: TGTGCCAGCAGCCCGCCGCGGGGTCGGGCCGGCTACACCTTC. The chain couples TRBV9 to TRBJ1-2; D not resolved. Trimming removed 4 bases at V and 8 bases at J, with 18 bases between. The CDR3 runs 14 residues. Germline V gene data show CDR1 as SGDLS and CDR2 as YYNGEE.

CDR3: CASSRTAVATNEKLFF. CDR3 in DNA: TGTGCCAGCAGCCGGACAGCCGTTGCAACTAATGAAAAACTGTTTTTT. The chain recombines TRBV14 with TRBJ1-4, with a weak D call TRBD1 (6 bases). The CDR3 is made up of 16 amino acids. V was trimmed by 4 bases and J by 0 bases, leaving 12 bases between them. Germline CDR1 and CDR2: SGHDN and FVKESK.

This clone is a singleton in its sample. This chain connects TRBV18 to TRBJ1-1, with D unclear. This CDR3 region has 14 residues. Germline assignment: CDR1 KGHSH and CDR2 LQKENI. V lost 3 bases and J lost 5, with 13 bases in between. In nucleotides, the CDR3 is TGTGCCAGCTCACCGGAGCCCCTTGGGACTGAAGCTTTCTTT. Translating it yields CASSPEPLGTEAFF.

This chain joins TRBV7-8 and TRBJ2-4, with 8 bases identical to TRBD1. The ends lost 4 bases at V and 2 bases at J; junction bases unmatched: 7. The germline CDR1 and CDR2 sequences are SGHVS and FQNEAQ. The CDR3 length is 16 residues. CDR3 bases: TGTGCCAGCAGCTCGACGACAGGGGTAACCAAAAACATTCAGTACTTC. Translation: CASSSTTGVTKNIQYF.

V gene TRBV27 combines with J gene TRBJ2-2; TRBD2 matches 7 bases. Per the germline V gene, CDR1 is MNHEY and CDR2 is SMNVEV (reference sequence). The J segment lost 6 bases and the V segment lost 0 bases, leaving 7 bases of the junction unmatched. CDR3 size: 16 residues. The CDR3 loop is CASSLSGLAVPGELFF. In DNA form, the CDR3 reads TGTGCCAGCAGTTTATCGGGGCTAGCGGTCCCCGGGGAGCTGTTTTTT.

This chain joins TRBV7-9 and TRBJ1-1, with a weak D call TRBD1 (6 bases). Germline V lookup: CDR1 SEHNR, CDR2 FQNEAQ (reference sequence). Between the trimmed V and J ends, which lost 1 base and 0 bases, there was a span of 12 bases. The CDR3 consists of 16 residues. CDR3 DNA: TGTGCCAGCAGCTTAGGGGGACAAGGACTGAACACTGAAGCTTTCTTT. The encoded protein is CASSLGGQGLNTEAFF.

The V call is TRBV5-4, the J call TRBJ1-3; TRBD1 is a possible D gene (5 bases). The CDR3 length is 15 residues. Germline values: CDR1 SGHNT, CDR2 YYREEE (reference sequence). With 4 bases removed from V and 4 bases from J, the gap between germline ends came to 15 bases. The CDR3 coding sequence is TGTGCCAGCAGCCCCCGAGGAGGGGAGGGAAACACCATATATTTT. Translated: CASSPRGGEGNTIYF.

The chain uses TRBV28 and TRBJ2-3, with 9 bases that match TRBD2. CDR1 MDHEN and CDR2 SYDVKM come from the germline V gene. V lost 3 bases to trimming and J lost 4 bases; unmatched junction nucleotides: 5. The CDR3 sequence is 15 residues long. The CDR3 region is CASSLAGGPSDTQYF. Written as DNA, the CDR3 is TGTGCCAGCAGTTTGGCGGGAGGGCCATCAGATACGCAGTATTTT. Full variable domain (missing parts from reference TRBV28 and TRBJ2-3): DVKVTQSSRYLVKRTGEKVFLECVQDMDHENMFWYRQDPGLGLRLIYFSYDVKMKEKGDIPEGYSVSREKKERFSLILESASTNQTSMYLCASSLAGGPSDTQYFGPGTRLTVL.

CDR3 residues: CASSATGGPEAFF. The CDR3 region has the DNA TGTGCCAGTAGTGCCACAGGGGGCCCTGAAGCTTTCTTT. The rearrangement links TRBV19 to TRBJ1-1, with TRBD1 matching 9 bases. This CDR3 comprises 13 residues. Germline values: CDR1 LNHDA, CDR2 SQIVND (reference sequence). The J segment lost 6 bases and the V segment lost 5 bases, leaving 4 bases of the junction unmatched.

V usage is TRBV15 and J usage is TRBJ2-1; TRBD2 matches at 8 bases. The germline V gene has CDR1 LNHNV and CDR2 YYDKDF (reference sequence). Trimming took 0 bases from V and 3 from J; bases not matched to a gene: 10. This CDR3 comprises 18 residues. The DNA of the CDR3 is TGTGCCACCAGCAGAGATACCAATAGCGGGGTTTTCTACAATGAGCAGTTCTTC. It translates to CATSRDTNSGVFYNEQFF.

The chain employs TRBV28 and TRBJ2-7, with 14 nucleotides matching TRBD2. Germline V gene data show CDR1 as MDHEN and CDR2 as SYDVKM. J was trimmed by 5 bases and V by 2 bases; bases with no gene match: 5. CDR3 length: 16 amino acids. The CDR3 DNA follows: TGTGCCAGCAGTTTAGGGTCGGGACTAGCGGGAGACGAGCAGTACTTC. Amino acid sequence: CASSLGSGLAGDEQYF.

The J gene is TRBJ2-1, the V gene TRBV19, with TRBD2 identical over 7 bases. V shed 3 bases, J shed 7 bases, and the junction held 6 bases outside the gene matches. This CDR3 spans 14 amino acids. Germline CDR1 and CDR2: LNHDA and SQIVND (reference sequence). CDR3: CASSIPGTMNEQFF. In DNA form, the CDR3 reads TGTGCCAGTAGTATCCCAGGGACTATGAATGAGCAGTTCTTC.

J is TRBJ2-1 and V is TRBV7-9; TRBD2 aligns across 7 bases. The J segment lost 6 bases and the V segment lost 1 base, leaving 15 bases of the junction unmatched. Germline V gene sequence: CDR1 SEHNR, CDR2 FQNEAQ (reference sequence). The CDR3 extends over 18 amino acids. Here the CDR3 reads CASSLGVSGSGIVNEQFF. The CDR3 DNA follows: TGTGCCAGCAGCTTAGGAGTATCGGGAAGCGGGATCGTCAATGAGCAGTTCTTC.

The chain joins TRBV19 to TRBJ2-3, with 10 bases identical to TRBD2. The CDR3 is 15 residues long. Germline V gene data show CDR1 as LNHDA and CDR2 as SQIVND (reference sequence). J was trimmed by 5 bases and V by 1 base; bases with no gene match: 3. The CDR3 DNA sequence: TGTGCCAGTAGTATAGTAGCGGGGGGTCAAGATACGCAGTATTTT. Protein product: CASSIVAGGQDTQYF.

V is TRBV7-8 and J is TRBJ1-5, with 8 bases lining up with TRBD1. Looked up from germline, CDR1 is SGHVS and CDR2 is FQNEAQ. The CDR3 is made up of 20 amino acids. The trim removed 0 bases at V and 0 bases at J, leaving 13 bases unmatched. The CDR3 bases are TGTGCCAGCAGCTTAGCCCCAAATGACAGGGGAGGCCATAGCAATCAGCCCCAGCATTTT. Encoded protein: CASSLAPNDRGGHSNQPQHF.